Shown below are 9 T cell receptor beta chains from a single sample sequenced in a study of CD8+ T cells in alopecia areata. cDNA serving as the sequencing template came from extracted, reverse transcribed RNA. The assay was immunoSEQ multiplex PCR, and TCRdb's table has in-frame clones only and misses some. Among around 120,000 clones listed, 35% to 40% were seen once. The sample taken for sequencing was CD4+ T cells sorted from blood. All receptors come from a human donor with alopecia areata.

A note on this clone: This CDR3 is also generated by other DNA sequences in the sample. The chain carries TRBV29-1 and TRBJ2-7, with TRBD1 matching over 10 bases. The CDR3 loop spans 13 amino acids. Germline CDR1 reads SQVTM; CDR2 reads ANQGSEA. V was clipped by 4 bases and J by 1 base; unmatched bases: 1. The CDR3 DNA sequence: TGCAGCGTTGGGGACAGGGGATCCTACGAGCAGTACTTC. Its protein is CSVGDRGSYEQYF.

The J gene is TRBJ2-7, the V gene TRBV15, with 14 bases fitting TRBD2. This CDR3 is 15 amino acids long. The germline CDR1 and CDR2 sequences are LNHNV and YYDKDF (reference sequence). Trimming at V came to 4 bases and at J to 10 bases, leaving 9 bases not matched to a gene. CDR3 loop: CATSKGTSGSLEQYF. Written as DNA, the CDR3 is TGTGCCACCAGCAAAGGGACTAGCGGGAGTTTGGAACAGTACTTC.

The chain joins TRBV11-2 to TRBJ2-4; the D gene could be TRBD1 or TRBD2 (6 bases each). The CDR3 covers 18 residues. Trimming pared 4 bases from V and 1 base from J, leaving 20 bases between. Germline lookup yields CDR1 SGHAT and CDR2 FQNNGV. The CDR3 DNA sequence: TGTGCCAGCAGCTCCATCAGGGGTAGCGGAGTCGCCAAAAACATTCAGTACTTC. Translated: CASSSIRGSGVAKNIQYF.

There are a few counts of this clone. The chain joins TRBV7-2 to TRBJ2-2, with D tentatively TRBD2 (5 bases). Trimming took off 5 bases at V and 0 bases at J, with 16 bases between the two ends. Per germline, CDR1 SGHTA and CDR2 FQGNSA. The CDR3 runs to 17 residues. The CDR3 DNA reads as TGTGCCAGCAGCCCTGCCCTGCGGGCAGCGAACACCGGGGAGCTGTTTTTT. Translated, it gives CASSPALRAANTGELFF.

J is TRBJ1-5 and V is TRBV2, with D uncertain. Germline CDR1 SNHLY, CDR2 FYNNEI. This CDR3 is 13 amino acids long. Deletions cut 8 bases from V and 6 bases from J, with 14 bases between. The CDR3 sequence: CASGLGRIQPQHF. For the CDR3, the DNA is TGTGCCAGCGGCCTAGGGAGGATTCAGCCCCAGCATTTT.

The V call is TRBV7-2, the J call TRBJ2-3; tentative D call: TRBD2 (6 bases). Germline assignment: CDR1 SGHTA and CDR2 FQGNSA. The CDR3 has 17 amino acids. Trimming cost V 5 bases and J 5 bases, with 23 bases left between them. For the CDR3, the DNA is TGTGCCAGCAGCACTCAATGGAGGGCAGGGAGGATAGATACGCAGTATTTT. Protein product: CASSTQWRAGRIDTQYF. Full variable domain (remainder filled in from reference TRBV7-2 and TRBJ2-3): GAGVSQSPSNKVTEKGKDVELRCDPISGHTALYWYRQSLGQGLEFLIYFQGNSAPDKSGLPSDRFSAERTGGSVSTLTIQRTQQEDSAVYLCASSTQWRAGRIDTQYFGPGTRLTVL.

This chain uses TRBV5-1 with TRBJ2-3, with no clear D. Germline V CDR1 and CDR2: SGHRS, YFSETQ. This CDR3 has 11 residues. V lost 0 bases and J 6 bases, leaving 2 bases between the germline ends. In nucleotides, the CDR3 is TGCGCCAGCAGCTTGGGGGATACGCAGTATTTT. This sequence encodes CASSLGDTQYF.

This clone has more than one count but fewer than ten. The rearrangement links TRBV7-9 to TRBJ1-1; D not resolved. Germline V gene data show CDR1 as SEHNR and CDR2 as FQNEAQ (reference sequence). This CDR3 is 14 amino acids long. The V and J ends lost 5 bases and 2 bases respectively, with 12 bases between them. The CDR3 region has the DNA TGTGCCAGCAGCCTACGAGCCGGCAACACTGAAGCTTTCTTT. This translates into CASSLRAGNTEAFF. Full variable domain (outside the CDR3, taken from reference TRBV7-9 and TRBJ1-1): DTGVSQNPRHKITKRGQNVTFRCDPISEHNRLYWYRQTLGQGPEFLTYFQNEAQLEKSRLLSDRFSAERPKGSFSTLEIQRTEQGDSAMYLCASSLRAGNTEAFFGQGTRLTVV.

This clone has just a few counts. V is TRBV29-1 and J is TRBJ1-1; TRBD1 is a possible D gene (6 bases). Per germline, CDR1 SQVTM and CDR2 ANQGSEA. The germline V and J ends were trimmed by 7 bases and 5 bases, with 11 bases remaining between them. CDR3 length equals 11 residues. The CDR3 sequence is CSATGMTEAFF. CDR3 DNA: TGCAGCGCTACAGGGATGACTGAAGCTTTCTTT. Drawing the rest from reference TRBV29-1 and TRBJ1-1, the complete variable domain is SAVISQKPSRDICQRGTSLTIQCQVDSQVTMMFWYRQQPGQSLTLIATANQGSEATYESGFVIDKFPISRPNLTFSTLTVSNMSPEDSSIYLCSATGMTEAFFGQGTRLTVV.